A single sample is the source of the 5 T cell receptor beta chains below, sequenced in a study of blood T cell repertoires in COVID-19. The method was immunoSEQ multiplex PCR; TCRdb's version includes in-frame clones alone and lacks a portion of them. The sample has about 59,000 clones; more than 60% are singletons. The sequenced sample was peripheral blood. The source of these receptors is a human donor in a cohort sampled during active COVID-19.

The genes are TRBV6-1 and TRBJ2-2; TRBD1 agrees at 11 bases. V was clipped by 0 bases and J by 6 bases; unmatched bases: 3. CDR1 and CDR2 (germline): MNHNS, SASEGT. The length of the CDR3 is 16 residues. The CDR3 is CASSEAGTGGAGELFF. Here the CDR3 DNA reads TGTGCCAGCAGTGAAGCAGGGACAGGGGGAGCCGGGGAGCTGTTTTTT.

The chain is built from TRBV29-1 and TRBJ2-3; 8 bases align to TRBD1. Germline values: CDR1 SQVTM, CDR2 ANQGSEA. V lost 7 bases and J lost 2; bases outside the gene matches: 14. This CDR3 has 16 residues. This CDR3 is CSAPLRDRRDTDTQYF. CDR3 sequence (DNA): TGCAGCGCCCCTCTCCGGGACAGGAGAGACACAGATACGCAGTATTTT.

V is TRBV11-2 and J is TRBJ1-2; 8 bases align to TRBD1. In germline, CDR1 is SGHAT, CDR2 FQNNGV. V shed 0 bases and J 3 bases; nucleotides not matched to a gene: 18. CDR3 length: 20 residues. The CDR3 reads CASSLEYRGGASDPDYGYTF. The CDR3 nucleotides are TGTGCCAGCAGCTTAGAGTACAGGGGGGGGGCCTCCGACCCCGACTATGGCTACACCTTC.

This clone is a singleton in its sample. The chain couples TRBV7-2 to TRBJ2-7; tentatively, D is TRBD2 (6 bases). This CDR3 is 13 amino acids long. Germline-derived CDR1 and CDR2 are SGHTA and FQGNSA. Trimming cost V 1 base and J 6 bases, with 10 bases left between them. CDR3 region: CASSLGIGGEQYF. Written as DNA, the CDR3 is TGTGCCAGCAGCTTAGGTATCGGGGGCGAGCAGTACTTC.

The V and J genes are TRBV27 and TRBJ1-3; D is perhaps TRBD1 (5 bases). CDR1 MNHEY and CDR2 SMNVEV come from the germline V gene (reference sequence). The CDR3 is 14 residues long. V was trimmed by 2 bases and J by 2 bases, leaving 7 bases between them. The CDR3 loop is CASSLGRAGNTIYF. The CDR3 DNA sequence: TGTGCCAGCAGTTTAGGCAGGGCTGGAAACACCATATATTTT.